Sequencing of this T cell receptor (beta chain) was carried out in a study of blood T cell repertoires in COVID-19. Across the study: Spain, Italy and the United States supplied samples that represented acute and convalescent COVID-19. Nucleic acid was either cDNA or gDNA, and it came from T cells, B-cell-depleted T cells, or PBMCs.

Germline V gene lookup returns CDR1 MDHEN and CDR2 SYDVKM. This CDR3 region has 14 residues. The ends were cut back, 3 bases at V and 9 bases at J, with 17 bases in the middle. Here immunoSEQ multiplex PCR was the method, and the copy in TCRdb shows in-frame clones only, minus some. The repertoire holds over 200,000 clones, with approximately 87% as singletons. Source material: peripheral blood. This TCR derives from a woman aged 50 to 65 with acute or convalescent COVID-19. V and J are TRBV28 and TRBJ2-5, with TRBD1 as a possible D gene (5 bases). The CDR3 loop reads CASSFSGMRGAQYF. Here the CDR3 DNA reads TGTGCCAGCAGTTTCTCAGGGATGCGTGGGGCCCAGTACTTC.